This T cell receptor beta chain originates from a study of blood T cell repertoires in COVID-19. The wider study: Whether acute or convalescent, the COVID-19 samples came from the United States, Italy and Spain. T cells, B-cell-depleted T cells, or PBMCs provided the cDNA or gDNA that served as material.

In the original processing: Quantification of nucleated cells was approximated via reference gene primer amplification. The table came from immunoSEQ multiplex PCR; TCRdb's copy has only in-frame clones and leaves some out. V and J calls and clone size are as listed in that table; D and trimming were resolved from the DNA. This table holds 160,000 or so clones, approximately 81% found once. The CDR3 contains 15 residues. With V trimmed by 6 bases and J by 0 bases, 5 bases remained unmatched. Germline CDR1 SEHNR, CDR2 FQNEAQ (reference sequence). Categorization into cohorts depended on clinical history that participants reported.

The genes are TRBV7-9 and TRBJ2-7, with TRBD2 identical over 10 bases. The sequenced sample consisted of PBMCs or T cells enriched from blood (not recorded which). The origin of this receptor is a middle-aged woman with acute COVID-19. This CDR3 is CASSSLAGNSYEQYF. CDR3 nucleotides: TGTGCCAGCAGTTCACTAGCGGGGAACTCCTACGAGCAGTACTTC.